Below, one T cell receptor beta chain is given with its context. It has no known antigen specificity. There are no base qualities to consult, and no much larger clone falls within one base. Libraries were constructed by the immunoSEQ multiplex PCR assay. TCRdb stores this immuneACCESS table with in-frame sequences only. Part of the clones is absent; in the studies checked, under half of the shortfall reflects unresolved V genes, and no reason is known for the rest. Present in this sample are 70,000 to 90,000 clones, approximately 94% of which were seen just once. Clones ranked in the top ten supply 0.39% of the sample. This sample is drawn from a study of technical replicates of blood from a few donors (dated by TCRdb to 2017 to 2019). The CDR3 spans 15 residues, from the cysteine through the phenylalanine. Only the CDR3 region is kept as DNA, spanning 45 bases read in frame from base 1. The germline V gene (reference sequence) gives CDR1 as WNHNN and CDR2 as SYGVQD. V is pared back by 0 bases and J by 5 bases, with 14 bases lying between the germline termini.

This chain is built from TRBV10-1 and TRBJ2-7; the D gene cannot be named for sure. This TCR was sampled from a human donor in good health. The specimen sequenced was T cells isolated from PBMCs. In nucleotides, the sequence is TGCGCCAGCAGTGAGTCGATTGGCCCAACCGACGAGCAGTACTTC. Translated, this gives CASSESIGPTDEQYF.